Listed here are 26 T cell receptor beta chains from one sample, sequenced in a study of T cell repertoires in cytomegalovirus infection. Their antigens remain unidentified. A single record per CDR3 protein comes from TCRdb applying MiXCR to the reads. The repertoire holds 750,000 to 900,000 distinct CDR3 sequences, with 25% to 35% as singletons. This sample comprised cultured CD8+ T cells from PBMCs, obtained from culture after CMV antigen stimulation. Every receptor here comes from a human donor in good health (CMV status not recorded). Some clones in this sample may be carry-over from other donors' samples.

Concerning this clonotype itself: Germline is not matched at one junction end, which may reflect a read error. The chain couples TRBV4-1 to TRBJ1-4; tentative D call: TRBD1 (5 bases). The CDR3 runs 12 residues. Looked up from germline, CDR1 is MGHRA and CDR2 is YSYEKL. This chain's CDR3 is CTSSQGREELFF. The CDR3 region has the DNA TGCACCAGCAGCCAAGGCAGGGAAGAGCTGTTTTTT.

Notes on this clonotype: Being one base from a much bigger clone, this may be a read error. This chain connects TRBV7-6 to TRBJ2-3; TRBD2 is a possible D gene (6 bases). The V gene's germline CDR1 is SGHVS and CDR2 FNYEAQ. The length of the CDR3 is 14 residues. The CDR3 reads CVSKPGTSTDTQYF. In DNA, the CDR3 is TGTGTCAGCAAACCAGGGACTAGCACAGATACGCAGTATTTT.

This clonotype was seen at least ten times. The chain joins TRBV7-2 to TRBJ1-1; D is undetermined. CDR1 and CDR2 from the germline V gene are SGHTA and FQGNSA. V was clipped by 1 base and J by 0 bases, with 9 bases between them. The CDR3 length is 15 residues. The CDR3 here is CASSLDFSMNTEAFF. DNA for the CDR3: TGTGCCAGCAGCTTAGATTTCAGCATGAACACTGAAGCTTTCTTT.

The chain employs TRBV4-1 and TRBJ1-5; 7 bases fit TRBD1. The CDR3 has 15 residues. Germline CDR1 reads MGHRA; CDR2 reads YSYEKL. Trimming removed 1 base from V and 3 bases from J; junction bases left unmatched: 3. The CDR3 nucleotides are TGCGCCAGCAGCCAAGTACAGGGGATCAATCAGCCCCAGCATTTT. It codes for CASSQVQGINQPQHF.

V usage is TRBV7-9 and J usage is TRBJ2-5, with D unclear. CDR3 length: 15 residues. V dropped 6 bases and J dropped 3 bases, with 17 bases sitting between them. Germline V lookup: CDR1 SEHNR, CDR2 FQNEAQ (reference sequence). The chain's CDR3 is CASRLVTGFEETQYF. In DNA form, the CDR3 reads TGTGCCAGCAGACTCGTTACTGGATTCGAAGAGACCCAGTACTTC.

CDR3 in DNA: TGTGCCAGCAGCTCAGAAGTGGATACGCAGTATTTT. Residues: CASSSEVDTQYF. This sequence joins TRBV7-9 and TRBJ2-3, with no clear D. This CDR3 has 12 residues. V dropped 4 bases and J dropped 6 bases, with 8 bases sitting between them. Germline values: CDR1 SEHNR, CDR2 FQNEAQ (reference sequence).

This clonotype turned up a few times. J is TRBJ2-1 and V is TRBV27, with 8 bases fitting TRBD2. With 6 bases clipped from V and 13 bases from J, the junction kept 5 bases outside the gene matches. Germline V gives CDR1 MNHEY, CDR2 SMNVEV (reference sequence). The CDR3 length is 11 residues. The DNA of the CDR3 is TGTGCCAGCAGCCGCGGGGGGATACAGTTCTTC. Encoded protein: CASSRGGIQFF.

In nucleotides, the CDR3 is TGCAGTGCAAGCCACTCACGCTCCTATAATTCACCCCTCCACTTT. Protein: CSASHSRSYNSPLHF. The chain employs TRBV20-1 and TRBJ1-6; unclear D gene. This CDR3 has 15 residues. V lost 6 bases to trimming and J lost 0 bases, with 12 bases between them. Germline values: CDR1 DFQATT, CDR2 SNEGSKA (reference sequence).

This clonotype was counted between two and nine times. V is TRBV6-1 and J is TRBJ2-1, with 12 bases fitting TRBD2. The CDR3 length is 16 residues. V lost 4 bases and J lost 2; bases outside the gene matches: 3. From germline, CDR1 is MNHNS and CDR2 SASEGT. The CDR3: CASSGLAGATYNEQFF. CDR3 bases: TGTGCCAGCAGTGGACTAGCGGGGGCCACCTACAATGAGCAGTTCTTC.

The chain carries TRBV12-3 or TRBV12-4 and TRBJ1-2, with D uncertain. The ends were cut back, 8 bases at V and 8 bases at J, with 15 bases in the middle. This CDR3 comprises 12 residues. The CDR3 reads CASLHGTMGYTF. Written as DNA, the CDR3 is TGTGCCAGCCTCCATGGTACGATGGGCTACACCTTC.

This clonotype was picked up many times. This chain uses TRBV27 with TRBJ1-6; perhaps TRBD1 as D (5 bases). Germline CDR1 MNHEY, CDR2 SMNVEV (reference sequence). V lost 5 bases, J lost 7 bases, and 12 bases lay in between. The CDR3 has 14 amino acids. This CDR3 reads CASSGGTHNSPLHF. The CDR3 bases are TGTGCCAGCAGTGGCGGGACGCACAATTCACCCCTCCACTTT.

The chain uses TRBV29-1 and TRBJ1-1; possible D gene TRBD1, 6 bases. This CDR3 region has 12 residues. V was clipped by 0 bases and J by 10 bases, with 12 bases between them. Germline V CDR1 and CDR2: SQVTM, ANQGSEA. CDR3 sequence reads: CSVEERGYRAFF. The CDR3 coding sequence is TGCAGCGTTGAAGAAAGGGGGTATAGAGCTTTCTTT.

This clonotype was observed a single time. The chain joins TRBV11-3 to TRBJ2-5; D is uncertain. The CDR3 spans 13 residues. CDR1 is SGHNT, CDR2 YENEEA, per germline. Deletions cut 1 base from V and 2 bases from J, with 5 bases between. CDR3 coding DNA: TGTGCCAGCAGCTTAGTCTGGCAAGAGACCCAGTACTTC. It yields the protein CASSLVWQETQYF.

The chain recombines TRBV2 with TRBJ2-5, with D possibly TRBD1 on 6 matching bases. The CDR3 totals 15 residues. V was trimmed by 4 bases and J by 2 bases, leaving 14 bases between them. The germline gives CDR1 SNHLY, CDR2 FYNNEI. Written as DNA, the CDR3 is TGTGCCAGCAGTGGTTACCTGGACAGACAAGAGACCCAGTACTTC. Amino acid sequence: CASSGYLDRQETQYF.

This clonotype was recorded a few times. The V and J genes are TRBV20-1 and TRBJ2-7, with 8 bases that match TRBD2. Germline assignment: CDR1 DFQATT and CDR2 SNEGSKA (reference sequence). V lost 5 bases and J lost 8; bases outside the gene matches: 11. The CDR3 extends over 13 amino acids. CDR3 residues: CSASTSEHLKQYF. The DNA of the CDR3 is TGCAGTGCTTCGACTAGCGAGCACCTCAAGCAGTACTTC.

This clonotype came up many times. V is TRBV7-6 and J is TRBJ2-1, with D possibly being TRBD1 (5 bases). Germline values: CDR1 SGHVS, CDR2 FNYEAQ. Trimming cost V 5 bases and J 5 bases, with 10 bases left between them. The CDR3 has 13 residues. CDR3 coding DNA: TGTGCCAGCAGCAGAACAGGAGACAATGAGCAGTTCTTC. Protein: CASSRTGDNEQFF.

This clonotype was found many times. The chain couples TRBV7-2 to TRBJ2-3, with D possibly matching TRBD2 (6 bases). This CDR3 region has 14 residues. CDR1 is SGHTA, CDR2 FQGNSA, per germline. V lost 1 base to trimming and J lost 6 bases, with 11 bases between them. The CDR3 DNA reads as TGTGCCAGCAGCTTAGAGGCGGGGTCCGATACGCAGTATTTT. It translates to CASSLEAGSDTQYF.

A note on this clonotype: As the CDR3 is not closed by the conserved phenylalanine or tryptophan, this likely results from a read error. The CDR3 DNA reads as TGTGCCAGCAGTTCAACTGGGACGGCTAACTATGGCTACACCTAC. Encoded protein: CASSSTGTANYGYTY. The V gene is TRBV12-3 or TRBV12-4, the J gene TRBJ1-2, with D possibly TRBD1 on 5 matching bases. The ends were cut back, 4 bases at V and 0 bases at J, with 12 bases in the middle. This CDR3 is 15 amino acids long.

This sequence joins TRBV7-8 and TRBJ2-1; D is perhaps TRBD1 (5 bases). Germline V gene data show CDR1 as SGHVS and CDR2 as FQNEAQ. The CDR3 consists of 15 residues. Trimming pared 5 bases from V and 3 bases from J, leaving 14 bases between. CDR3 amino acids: CASSPRLGHYNEQFF. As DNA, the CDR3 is TGTGCCAGCAGCCCGAGACTGGGGCACTACAATGAGCAGTTCTTC. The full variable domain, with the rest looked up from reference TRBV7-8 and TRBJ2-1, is GAGVSQSPRYKVAKRGQDVALRCDPISGHVSLFWYQQALGQGPEFLTYFQNEAQLDKSGLPSDRFFAERPEGSVSTLKIQRTQQEDSAVYLCASSPRLGHYNEQFFGPGTRLTVL.

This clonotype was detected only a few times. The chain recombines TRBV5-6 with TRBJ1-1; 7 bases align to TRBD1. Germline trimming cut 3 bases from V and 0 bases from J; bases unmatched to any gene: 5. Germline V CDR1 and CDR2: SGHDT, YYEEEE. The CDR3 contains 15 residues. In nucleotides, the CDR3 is TGTGCCAGCAGCTCCCCGACAGGGATGAACACTGAAGCTTTCTTT. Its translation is CASSSPTGMNTEAFF. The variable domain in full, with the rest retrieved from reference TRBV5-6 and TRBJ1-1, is DAGVTQSPTHLIKTRGQQVTLRCSPKSGHDTVSWYQQALGQGPQFIFQYYEEEERQRGNFPDRFSGHQFPNYSSELNVNALLLGDSALYLCASSSPTGMNTEAFFGQGTRLTVV.

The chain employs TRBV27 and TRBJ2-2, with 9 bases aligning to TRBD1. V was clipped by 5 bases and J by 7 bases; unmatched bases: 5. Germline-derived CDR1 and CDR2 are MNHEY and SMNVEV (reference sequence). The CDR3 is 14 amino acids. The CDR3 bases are TGTGCCAGCAGTCGAAGGGACAGGGACGGGGAGCTGTTTTTT. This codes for CASSRRDRDGELFF.

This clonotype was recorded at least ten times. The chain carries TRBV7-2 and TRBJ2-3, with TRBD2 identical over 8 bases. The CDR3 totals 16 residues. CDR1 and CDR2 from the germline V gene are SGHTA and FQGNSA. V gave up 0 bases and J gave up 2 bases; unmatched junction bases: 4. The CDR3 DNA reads TGTGCCAGCAGCTTAGCAGCGGGGGTCCACACAGATACGCAGTATTTT. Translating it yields CASSLAAGVHTDTQYF.

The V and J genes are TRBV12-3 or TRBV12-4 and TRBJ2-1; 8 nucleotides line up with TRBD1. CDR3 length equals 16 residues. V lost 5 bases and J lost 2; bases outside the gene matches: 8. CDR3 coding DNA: TGTGCCAGCAGTCCCCCGGGACAGGTGACCTACAATGAGCAGTTCTTC. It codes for CASSPPGQVTYNEQFF.

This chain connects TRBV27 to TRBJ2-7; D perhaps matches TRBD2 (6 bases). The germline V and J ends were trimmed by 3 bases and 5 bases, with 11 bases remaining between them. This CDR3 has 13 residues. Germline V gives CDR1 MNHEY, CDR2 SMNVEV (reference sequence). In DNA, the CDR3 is TGTGCCAGCAGTTTGGACTACGCCCACGAGCAGTACTTC. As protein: CASSLDYAHEQYF.

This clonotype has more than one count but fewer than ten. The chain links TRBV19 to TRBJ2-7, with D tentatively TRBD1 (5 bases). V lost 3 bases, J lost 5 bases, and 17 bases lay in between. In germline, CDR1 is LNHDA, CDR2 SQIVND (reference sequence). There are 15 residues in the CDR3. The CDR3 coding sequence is TGTGCCAGTAGTATTGGCTATAGGGGCCACGACGAGCAGTACTTC. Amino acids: CASSIGYRGHDEQYF. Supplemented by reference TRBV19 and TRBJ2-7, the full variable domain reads DGGITQSPKYLFRKEGQNVTLSCEQNLNHDAMYWYRQDPGQGLRLIYYSQIVNDFQKGDIAEGYSVSREKKESFPLTVTSAQKNPTAFYLCASSIGYRGHDEQYFGPGTRLTVT.

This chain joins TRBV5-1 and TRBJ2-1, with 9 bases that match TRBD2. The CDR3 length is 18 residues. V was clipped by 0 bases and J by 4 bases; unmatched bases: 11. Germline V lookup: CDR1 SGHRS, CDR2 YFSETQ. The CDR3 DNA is TGCGCCAGCAGCTTGGAAGGGCGGGGGGGCCTCGGATACAATGAGCAGTTCTTC. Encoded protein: CASSLEGRGGLGYNEQFF.